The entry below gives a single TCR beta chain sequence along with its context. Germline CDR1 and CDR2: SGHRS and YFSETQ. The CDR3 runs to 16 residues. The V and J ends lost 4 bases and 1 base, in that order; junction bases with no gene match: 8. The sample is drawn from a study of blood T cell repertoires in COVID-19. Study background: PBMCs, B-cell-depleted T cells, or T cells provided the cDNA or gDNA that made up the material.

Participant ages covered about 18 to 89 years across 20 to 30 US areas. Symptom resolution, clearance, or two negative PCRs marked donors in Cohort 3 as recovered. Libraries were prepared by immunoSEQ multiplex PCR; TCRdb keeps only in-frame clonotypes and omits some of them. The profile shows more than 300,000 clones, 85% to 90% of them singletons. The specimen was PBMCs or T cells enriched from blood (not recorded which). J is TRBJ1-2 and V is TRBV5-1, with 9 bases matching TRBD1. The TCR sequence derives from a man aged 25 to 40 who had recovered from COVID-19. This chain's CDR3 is CASSPWDRAYNYGYTF. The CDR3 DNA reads TGCGCCAGCAGCCCCTGGGACAGGGCTTATAACTATGGCTACACCTTC.